These 26 T cell receptor beta chains were all obtained from the same sample, sequenced in a study of blood T cell repertoires in COVID-19. Profiling relied on immunoSEQ multiplex PCR, and the TCRdb table lists in-frame clones only, not all of them. The repertoire includes 200,000 or so clones, over 75% of them detected once, and 5.9% sits in the top ten. The material sequenced was peripheral blood. These receptors were obtained from a man older than 75 with acute or convalescent COVID-19.

This clone was counted a few times. The chain has TRBV7-3 and TRBJ2-6; perhaps TRBD1 as D (8 bases). This CDR3 has 17 amino acids. The germline V gene has CDR1 SGHTA and CDR2 FQGTGA. Trimming pared 5 bases from V and 2 bases from J, leaving 16 bases between. This chain's CDR3 is CASSPGQGGPGANVLTF. CDR3 coding DNA: TGTGCCAGCAGCCCCGGACAGGGAGGGCCTGGGGCCAACGTCCTGACTTTC.

The chain employs TRBV4-2 and TRBJ2-7; 10 nucleotides agree with TRBD1. Unmatched junction bases numbered 7, after V lost 2 bases and J lost 6 bases. This CDR3 is 15 amino acids long. Germline V gives CDR1 LGHNA, CDR2 YNFKEQ. The CDR3 is CASSQPDRGPFEQYV. DNA of the CDR3: TGTGCCAGCAGCCAACCCGACAGGGGGCCTTTCGAGCAGTACGTC.

As for this clone: Likely a read error: the CDR3 ends without its conserved phenylalanine or tryptophan. The limits of the CDR3 on the DNA are not certain, so only TCRdb's listed CDR3 is given. V usage is TRBV27 and J usage is TRBJ2-7; the D call TRBD2 from the table was never checked on the DNA. CDR1 and CDR2 (germline): MNHEY, SMNVEV (reference sequence). The CDR3 length equals 17 residues, ends included. The CDR3 protein is CASSCPTSGNLFLWHRA.

The gene calls are TRBV12-3 or TRBV12-4 and TRBJ1-5; D not certain. This CDR3 spans 12 amino acids. V was cut by 4 bases and J by 10 bases, with 11 bases left in between. The CDR3, as DNA: TGTGCCAGCAGTTCGCCGGGAGTCCCCCAGCATTTT. Protein product: CASSSPGVPQHF.

This clone was found a few times. The rearrangement links TRBV5-1 to TRBJ2-7; D is uncertain. V was trimmed by 1 base and J by 7 bases, leaving 6 bases between them. The germline CDR1 and CDR2 sequences are SGHRS and YFSETQ. CDR3 length: 11 residues. Here the CDR3 DNA reads TGCGCCAGCAGCTTGTTCGAGGAGCAGTACTTC. Translating it yields CASSLFEEQYF.

This clone was seen only once. The chain carries TRBV6-5 and TRBJ2-7; 13 bases are shared with TRBD2. This CDR3 has 14 amino acids. The germline gives CDR1 MNHEY, CDR2 SVGAGI. The junction had 4 bases not matched to a gene; V was cut back by 5 bases and J by 6 bases. In DNA, the CDR3 is TGTGCCAGCAGTCAGGGACTAGCGGGAAGCGAGCAGTACTTC. The encoded protein is CASSQGLAGSEQYF.

Here the CDR3 reads CASSSTLVSEQYV. The CDR3 coding sequence is TGTGCCAGCAGCTCAACACTAGTGAGTGAGCAGTACGTC. V is TRBV7-8 and J is TRBJ2-7, with D perhaps matching TRBD2 (5 bases). The CDR3 has 13 amino acids. Between the trimmed V and J ends, which lost 4 bases and 7 bases, there was a span of 14 bases. Germline loops: CDR1 SGHVS, CDR2 FQNEAQ.

This CDR3 reads CASSQQSAIGGYTF. CDR3 nucleotides: TGTGCCAGCAGCCAGCAATCGGCTATCGGGGGCTACACCTTC. The chain carries TRBV3-1 (or the pseudogene TRBV3-2) and TRBJ1-2; D remains ambiguous. Germline CDR1 is LGHDT and CDR2 is YNNKEL (reference sequence). The CDR3 is made up of 14 amino acids. With 3 bases removed from V and 8 bases from J, the gap between germline ends came to 16 bases.

The rearrangement links TRBV7-2 to TRBJ1-5; TRBD1 aligns across 9 bases. Trimming removed 5 bases from V and 6 bases from J; junction bases left unmatched: 8. This CDR3 contains 15 residues. CDR1 and CDR2 (germline): SGHTA, FQGNSA. For the CDR3, the DNA is TGTGCCAGCAGCGGGGGGACAGGGATCAGTCAGCCCCAGCATTTT. Translation gives CASSGGTGISQPQHF.

J is TRBJ1-2 and V is TRBV19; 9 bases match TRBD1. Germline CDR1 is LNHDA and CDR2 is SQIVND (reference sequence). The J segment lost 8 bases and the V segment lost 6 bases, leaving 7 bases of the junction unmatched. The CDR3 covers 13 residues. The CDR3 is CASRGQGLWGYTF. The CDR3 DNA is TGTGCCAGTAGAGGACAGGGGCTATGGGGCTACACCTTC.

This clone has only one observation. V and J are TRBV6-5 and TRBJ2-3; TRBD2 aligns across 10 bases. V lost 6 bases to trimming and J lost 5 bases; unmatched junction nucleotides: 5. The CDR3 has 14 amino acids. CDR1 MNHEY and CDR2 SVGAGI come from the germline V gene. The CDR3 sequence is CASRSSGSRDTQYF. In DNA, the CDR3 is TGTGCCAGCAGGTCTAGCGGGAGTAGAGATACGCAGTATTTT.

The V and J genes are TRBV6-1 and TRBJ2-5; TRBD1 agrees at 9 bases. The V segment lost 3 bases and the J segment 2 bases; nucleotides outside the gene matches: 4. This CDR3 has 15 amino acids. Germline loops: CDR1 MNHNS, CDR2 SASEGT. CDR3 nucleotide sequence: TGTGCCAGCAGTGACCCGGGGACAGGGCAAGAGACCCAGTACTTC. Encoded protein: CASSDPGTGQETQYF.

The rearrangement links TRBV19 to TRBJ1-2; 7 bases agree with TRBD1. CDR1 is LNHDA, CDR2 SQIVND, per germline (reference sequence). J gave up 4 bases and V 8 bases, and 7 bases lay outside the gene matches. The CDR3 consists of 13 residues. CDR3 sequence: CASAGRQGYGYTF. CDR3 nucleotide sequence: TGTGCCAGTGCCGGGAGACAGGGCTATGGCTACACCTTC.

The chain links TRBV28 to TRBJ2-5; D is unresolved. Trimming took off 6 bases at V and 5 bases at J, with 19 bases between the two ends. Germline assignment: CDR1 MDHEN and CDR2 SYDVKM. This CDR3 has 15 residues. The CDR3 DNA is TGTGCCAGCAGGACGAGAGAGACAACTGGGGAGACCCAGTACTTC. Its protein product is CASRTRETTGETQYF.

The chain links TRBV6-2 or TRBV6-3 to TRBJ1-5, with TRBD1 as a possible D gene (5 bases). The germline V gene encodes CDR1 MNHEY and CDR2 SVGEGT. V was pared by 2 bases and J by 4 bases, with 12 bases between. CDR3 size: 15 residues. The CDR3 nucleotides read TGTGCCAGCAGTTACACTTGGGGGGGAAATCAGCCCCAGCATTTT. Residues: CASSYTWGGNQPQHF.

The chain couples TRBV27 to TRBJ1-5, with D possibly matching TRBD1 (6 bases). Germline V gene lookup returns CDR1 MNHEY and CDR2 SMNVEV (reference sequence). The length of the CDR3 is 15 residues. Trimming pared 5 bases from V and 5 bases from J, leaving 16 bases between. The CDR3 region is CASSQTGNWHQPQHF. The CDR3 DNA reads as TGTGCCAGCAGTCAGACAGGAAATTGGCATCAGCCCCAGCATTTT.

V and J are TRBV2 and TRBJ2-4; D is undetermined. V was shortened by 2 bases and J by 7 bases, with 9 bases between the two germline ends. CDR1 and CDR2 (germline): SNHLY, FYNNEI. The CDR3 covers 13 residues. In nucleotides, the CDR3 is TGTGCCAGCAGTGAAAAAAGCGTGAACATTCAGTACTTC. Its protein product is CASSEKSVNIQYF.

Only one count was recorded for this clone. CDR3 in amino acids: CASSGSSYEQYF. DNA of the CDR3: TGCGCCAGCAGTGGGAGCTCCTACGAGCAGTACTTC. The chain links TRBV10-1 to TRBJ2-7, with D unclear. In germline, CDR1 is WNHNN, CDR2 SYGVQD (reference sequence). CDR3 length equals 12 residues. The V gene lost 4 bases and the J gene lost 0 bases, with 4 bases spanning the gap.

The V gene is TRBV19, the J gene TRBJ1-1; D ambiguous. Germline V gene sequence: CDR1 LNHDA, CDR2 SQIVND (reference sequence). This CDR3 region has 15 residues. Deletions cut 2 bases from V and 2 bases from J, with 12 bases between. The CDR3 region has the DNA TGTGCCAGTAGTATATCCGCAGGTACAAACACTGAAGCTTTCTTT. Translation: CASSISAGTNTEAFF.

This clone was recorded once. The chain carries TRBV10-3 and TRBJ2-7; 9 nucleotides line up with TRBD2. This CDR3 comprises 14 residues. V lost 5 bases to trimming and J lost 5 bases; unmatched junction nucleotides: 7. From germline, CDR1 is ENHRY and CDR2 SYGVKD. The chain's CDR3 is CAISWVGTSNEQYF. The CDR3 coding sequence is TGTGCCATCAGTTGGGTGGGGACTAGCAACGAGCAGTACTTC.

In its sample, this clone was seen once. J is TRBJ2-6 and V is TRBV19; TRBD1 matches 10 bases. V gave up 4 bases and J gave up 3 bases; unmatched junction bases: 6. The CDR3 length is 17 residues. Germline V gives CDR1 LNHDA, CDR2 SQIVND (reference sequence). CDR3: CASSTRTGGFGANVLTF. The CDR3 DNA follows: TGTGCCAGTAGTACCCGGACAGGGGGGTTTGGGGCCAACGTCCTGACTTTC.

The gene calls are TRBV9 and TRBJ1-1, with D perhaps matching TRBD1 (6 bases). V gave up 0 bases and J gave up 0 bases, with 9 bases separating them. This CDR3 is built from 15 residues. Germline V gene lookup returns CDR1 SGDLS and CDR2 YYNGEE. CDR3 sequence (DNA): TGTGCCAGCAGCGTAGCAGGGGTGATGAACACTGAAGCTTTCTTT. Translation: CASSVAGVMNTEAFF.

J is TRBJ2-5 and V is TRBV11-2, with 8 bases aligning to TRBD2. The germline gives CDR1 SGHAT, CDR2 FQNNGV. J lost 1 base, V lost 3 bases, and 7 bases had no gene match. The CDR3 contains 16 residues. Here the CDR3 DNA reads TGTGCCAGCAGCTTTAAACTAGCGGCTTTCCAAGAGACCCAGTACTTC. Translated, it gives CASSFKLAAFQETQYF.

The chain joins TRBV19 to TRBJ2-2; D unclear. With 3 bases removed from V and 1 base from J, the gap between germline ends came to 9 bases. The germline V gene has CDR1 LNHDA and CDR2 SQIVND (reference sequence). This CDR3 is built from 15 residues. The CDR3 DNA follows: TGTGCCAGTAGTATTATATCGGGGAACACCGGGGAGCTGTTTTTT. Amino acid sequence: CASSIISGNTGELFF.

The CDR3 region is CASSLFTGATTNEKLFF. CDR3 nucleotides: TGCGCCAGCAGCTTGTTTACAGGGGCGACAACTAATGAAAAACTGTTTTTT. V usage is TRBV5-1 and J usage is TRBJ1-4; 7 nucleotides line up with TRBD1. J was trimmed by 0 bases and V by 1 base; bases with no gene match: 6. CDR1 SGHRS and CDR2 YFSETQ come from the germline V gene. This CDR3 comprises 17 residues.

This chain joins TRBV11-2 and TRBJ1-1, with D perhaps matching TRBD1 (6 bases). This CDR3 comprises 12 residues. The germline V gene has CDR1 SGHAT and CDR2 FQNNGV. Trimming pared 5 bases from V and 11 bases from J, leaving 15 bases between. CDR3: CASSPLSGQAFF. CDR3 in DNA: TGTGCCAGCAGCCCCCTTTCCGGACAGGCTTTCTTT. The full variable domain, with the rest looked up from reference TRBV11-2 and TRBJ1-1, is EAGVAQSPRYKIIEKRQSVAFWCNPISGHATLYWYQQILGQGPKLLIQFQNNGVVDDSQLPKDRFSAERLKGVDSTLKIQPAKLEDSAVYLCASSPLSGQAFFGQGTRLTVV.